The entry below describes one TCR beta chain. The antigen is undetermined. The source of the sample is a study of CD8+CD57+ T cells in acquired aplastic anemia. In the study overall: Sorted CD4+ plus CD8+ cells gave DNA averaging about 3.2 ug. CD4+ cell libraries from healthy donors averaged approximately 9.9 million reads.

TCR beta VDJ and CDR3 were profiled, and genomic DNA was the template. TCRdb itself ran the reads through MiXCR, one entry per CDR3 protein. The table shows approximately 160,000 distinct CDR3 sequences, with about 48% occurring only once. Germline CDR1 is SGDLS and CDR2 is YYNGEE. V gave up 3 bases and J gave up 7 bases, with 19 bases separating them. The CDR3 runs 16 residues. Findings and limits, study-wide: The CD8+ Simpson's diversity of patients and controls was not significantly different. Found in both controls and patients were fewer than 35 CD8+ CDR3 sequences.

The receptor's source is a human donor in good health. Sample: sorted CD4+, CD8+, or CD8+CD57+ T cells (not recorded which) from PBMCs. The gene calls are TRBV9 and TRBJ1-4; D uncertain. CDR3 sequence: CASSAAGGSPFEKLFF. The CDR3 coding sequence is TGTGCCAGCAGCGCGGCGGGAGGGTCCCCTTTTGAAAAACTGTTTTTT.